The 30 T cell receptor beta chains listed next were all sequenced from one sample in a study of blood T cell repertoires in COVID-19. The protocol was immunoSEQ multiplex PCR, while the TCRdb copy is restricted to in-frame clones and leaves out a portion. The sample comprises fewer than 400,000 clones, approximately 82% of which are singletons, and approximately 3.1% rests with the top ten. The specimen was peripheral blood. These receptors all come from a man younger than 45 with active or convalescent COVID-19.

J is TRBJ1-2 and V is TRBV15, with TRBD1 matching over 8 bases. There are 17 residues in the CDR3. The V segment lost 1 base and the J segment 8 bases; nucleotides outside the gene matches: 15. CDR1 is LNHNV, CDR2 YYDKDF, per germline (reference sequence). CDR3 loop: CATSRVVGQVRELGYTF. CDR3 DNA: TGTGCCACCAGCAGAGTGGTGGGACAGGTCAGAGAACTGGGCTACACCTTC.

This chain links TRBV19 with TRBJ2-5; 8 bases match TRBD2. J gave up 2 bases and V 8 bases, and 7 bases lay outside the gene matches. Germline lookup yields CDR1 LNHDA and CDR2 SQIVND (reference sequence). CDR3 length equals 14 residues. The CDR3 coding sequence is TGTGCCAGTCTCGGGAGGGAGCCTCAAGAGACCCAGTACTTC. The encoded protein is CASLGREPQETQYF.

The rearrangement uses TRBV5-5 and TRBJ1-3, with a possible D match to TRBD1 (5 bases). The V end was cut by 3 bases, the J end by 1 base, with 11 bases between. The CDR3 sequence is 15 residues long. Germline loops: CDR1 SGHKS, CDR2 YYEKEE (reference sequence). CDR3 in amino acids: CASSSDTLSGNTIYF. The CDR3 DNA sequence: TGTGCCAGCAGCTCGGACACATTGTCTGGAAACACCATATATTTT.

The chain is built from TRBV11-2 and TRBJ1-1, with D unclear. This CDR3 contains 13 residues. Trimming cost V 0 bases and J 8 bases, with 10 bases left between them. CDR1 is SGHAT and CDR2 is FQNNGV in the germline V gene. In DNA, the CDR3 is TGTGCCAGCAGCTTAGATCAAACGGTGGAAGCTTTCTTT. Protein: CASSLDQTVEAFF.

The V and J genes are TRBV12-5 and TRBJ2-7; TRBD1 is a possible D gene (5 bases). The V gene lost 1 base and the J gene lost 6 bases, with 13 bases spanning the gap. Germline values: CDR1 LGHNT, CDR2 FRNRAP. The length of the CDR3 is 14 residues. As DNA, the CDR3 is TGTGCTAGTGGTTTGGGCAGGGCTCCTCTCGAGCAGTACTTC. This sequence encodes CASGLGRAPLEQYF.

J is TRBJ1-2 and V is TRBV5-6; TRBD1 might be the D (6 bases). Between the trimmed V and J ends, which lost 1 base and 13 bases, there was a span of 11 bases. Germline CDR1 SGHDT, CDR2 YYEEEE. The CDR3 has 11 residues. The CDR3 DNA follows: TGTGCCAGCAGCTTGCGGGGGGCAAGCACCTTC. Translation gives CASSLRGASTF. Full variable domain (remainder filled in from reference TRBV5-6 and TRBJ1-2): DAGVTQSPTHLIKTRGQQVTLRCSPKSGHDTVSWYQQALGQGPQFIFQYYEEEERQRGNFPDRFSGHQFPNYSSELNVNALLLGDSALYLCASSLRGASTFGSGTRLTVV.

Here the CDR3 reads CASGLPGVQETQYF. CDR3 coding DNA: TGTGCCAGCGGCCTGCCGGGGGTTCAAGAGACCCAGTACTTC. The chain combines TRBV7-2 with TRBJ2-5, with D maybe TRBD2 (6 bases). Trimming took off 8 bases at V and 2 bases at J, with 15 bases between the two ends. This CDR3 is built from 14 residues. Per the germline V gene, CDR1 is SGHTA and CDR2 is FQGNSA.

J is TRBJ2-7 and V is TRBV30, with 8 positions matching TRBD1. Germline assignment: CDR1 GTSNPN and CDR2 SVGIG (reference sequence). CDR3 length equals 11 residues. The ends lost 2 bases at V and 13 bases at J; junction bases unmatched: 7. The CDR3 region is CAWSPTGVFYF. The CDR3 nucleotides read TGTGCCTGGAGTCCGACAGGGGTTTTCTACTTC.

The V gene is TRBV7-2, the J gene TRBJ2-5; D ambiguous. This CDR3 has 14 amino acids. Germline V gene data show CDR1 as SGHTA and CDR2 as FQGNSA. The V end was cut by 4 bases, the J end by 5 bases, with 14 bases between. CDR3 protein: CASSSPYRTETQYF. CDR3 DNA sequence: TGTGCCAGCAGCTCCCCCTATAGAACGGAGACCCAGTACTTC.

V usage is TRBV19 and J usage is TRBJ2-2; 7 nucleotides line up with TRBD2. CDR1 is LNHDA, CDR2 SQIVND, per germline (reference sequence). Losses at the gene ends were 7 bases for V and 6 bases for J; bases not matched to a gene: 17. This CDR3 spans 17 amino acids. The CDR3 region is CASTSLGGGRMAGELFF. CDR3 nucleotides: TGTGCCAGTACCTCCCTTGGGGGGGGAAGGATGGCCGGGGAGCTGTTTTTT.

This chain joins TRBV28 and TRBJ1-5; D ambiguous. The CDR3 is made up of 16 amino acids. Germline CDR1 MDHEN, CDR2 SYDVKM. V lost 3 bases and J lost 0, with 12 bases in between. The CDR3 nucleotides read TGTGCCAGCAGTTTTACGACGGAGTATAGCAATCAGCCCCAGCATTTT. This gives the protein CASSFTTEYSNQPQHF. Complete variable domain (other parts from reference TRBV28 and TRBJ1-5): DVKVTQSSRYLVKRTGEKVFLECVQDMDHENMFWYRQDPGLGLRLIYFSYDVKMKEKGDIPEGYSVSREKKERFSLILESASTNQTSMYLCASSFTTEYSNQPQHFGDGTRLSIL.

The chain has TRBV11-3 and TRBJ2-5; a weak D match, TRBD1 (5 bases). This CDR3 is 13 amino acids long. Trimming stripped 6 bases from V and 1 base from J, with 9 bases between. In germline, CDR1 is SGHNT, CDR2 YENEEA. The CDR3 DNA reads TGTGCCAGCAGAGGGGCAGCCCAAGAGACCCAGTACTTC. Translated, it gives CASRGAAQETQYF.

This clone was seen a few times. V usage is TRBV29-1 and J usage is TRBJ2-7; D gene unclear. The CDR3 extends over 12 amino acids. With 2 bases removed from V and 0 bases from J, the gap between germline ends came to 5 bases. In germline, CDR1 is SQVTM, CDR2 ANQGSEA. The CDR3 sequence: CSVESTSYEQYF. CDR3 nucleotides: TGCAGCGTTGAATCTACCTCCTACGAGCAGTACTTC.

J is TRBJ2-3 and V is TRBV5-1; TRBD2 matches 15 bases. The CDR3 runs to 17 residues. V gave up 4 bases and J gave up 3 bases; unmatched junction bases: 6. Germline V gene sequence: CDR1 SGHRS, CDR2 YFSETQ. The CDR3 protein is CASSPQGLAGGTDTQYF. The CDR3 nucleotides read TGCGCCAGCAGCCCCCAAGGACTAGCGGGGGGGACAGATACGCAGTATTTT.

The chain is built from TRBV24-1 and TRBJ2-1; TRBD2 matches 10 bases. V was pared by 4 bases and J by 1 base, with 12 bases of the junction left unmatched. CDR1 is KGHDR and CDR2 is SFDVKD in the germline V gene. The CDR3 extends over 19 amino acids. The CDR3 DNA reads TGTGCCACCAGTGACCCGAGCGGGAGGGCCGGAAGATCCTACAATGAGCAGTTCTTC. This gives the protein CATSDPSGRAGRSYNEQFF.

V gene TRBV19 combines with J gene TRBJ1-5; 12 bases align to TRBD1. This CDR3 is built from 15 residues. J was trimmed by 6 bases and V by 3 bases; bases with no gene match: 3. The germline gives CDR1 LNHDA, CDR2 SQIVND (reference sequence). This CDR3 reads CASSMRGQGAQPQHF. The CDR3 bases are TGTGCCAGTAGTATGAGGGGACAGGGGGCTCAGCCCCAGCATTTT. Based on the CDR3 plus reference TRBV19 and TRBJ1-5, the full variable domain is DGGITQSPKYLFRKEGQNVTLSCEQNLNHDAMYWYRQDPGQGLRLIYYSQIVNDFQKGDIAEGYSVSREKKESFPLTVTSAQKNPTAFYLCASSMRGQGAQPQHFGDGTRLSIL.

This rearrangement joins TRBV6-2 or TRBV6-3 to TRBJ1-1; a possible D gene is TRBD1 (6 bases). This CDR3 contains 15 residues. Germline V lookup: CDR1 MNHEY, CDR2 SVGEGT. Trimming left V 6 bases short and J 1 base short, with 15 bases between. CDR3 sequence reads: CASSPLAGANTEAFF. In DNA, the CDR3 is TGTGCCAGCAGCCCCCTCGCGGGGGCGAACACTGAAGCTTTCTTT.

The V call is TRBV25-1, the J call TRBJ2-4; 7 nucleotides line up with TRBD1. The CDR3 consists of 13 residues. The germline V gene has CDR1 MGHDK and CDR2 SYGVNS. The ends lost 8 bases at V and 6 bases at J; junction bases unmatched: 7. The CDR3 region is CASGRQGSNIQYF. The DNA of the CDR3 is TGTGCCAGCGGTCGACAGGGTTCAAACATTCAGTACTTC. The full variable domain, completed using reference TRBV25-1 and TRBJ2-4, is EADIYQTPRYLVIGTGKKITLECSQTMGHDKMYWYQQDPGMELHLIHYSYGVNSTEKGDLSSESTVSRIRTEHFPLTLESARPSHTSQYLCASGRQGSNIQYFGAGTRLSVL.

The rearrangement links TRBV7-6 to TRBJ1-2, with D perhaps matching TRBD1 (5 bases). Looked up from germline, CDR1 is SGHVS and CDR2 is FNYEAQ. V gave up 5 bases and J gave up 4 bases, with 14 bases separating them. The CDR3 loop spans 14 amino acids. The chain's CDR3 is CASSPWGDGYGYTF. As DNA, the CDR3 is TGTGCCAGCAGCCCCTGGGGGGACGGCTATGGCTACACCTTC.

This sequence joins TRBV30 and TRBJ1-6, with D tentatively TRBD1 (5 bases). Trimming removed 4 bases from V and 9 bases from J, with 16 bases in between. CDR3 length: 14 amino acids. Germline lookup yields CDR1 GTSNPN and CDR2 SVGIG (reference sequence). The DNA for the CDR3 is TGTGCCTGGACGGGGGAGGTTTTTACTTCACCCCTCCACTTT. It specifies CAWTGEVFTSPLHF. The full variable domain, its missing parts supplied by reference TRBV30 and TRBJ1-6, is SQTIHQWPATLVQPVGSPLSLECTVEGTSNPNLYWYRQAAGRGLQLLFYSVGIGQISSEVPQNLSASRPQDRQFILSSKKLLLSDSGFYLCAWTGEVFTSPLHFGNGTRLTVT.

This clone was observed once. The chain employs TRBV9 and TRBJ2-7, with TRBD2 matching over 11 bases. The CDR3 loop spans 15 amino acids. Germline trimming cut 0 bases from V and 5 bases from J; bases unmatched to any gene: 4. In germline, CDR1 is SGDLS, CDR2 YYNGEE. This chain's CDR3 is CASSVEVAGGDEQYF. In DNA form, the CDR3 reads TGTGCCAGCAGCGTAGAAGTAGCGGGGGGGGACGAGCAGTACTTC.

The V gene is TRBV6-5, the J gene TRBJ2-7, with 14 bases matching TRBD2. The CDR3 extends over 15 amino acids. In germline, CDR1 is MNHEY, CDR2 SVGAGI. V shed 8 bases and J 9 bases; nucleotides not matched to a gene: 12. This CDR3 reads CASGSVEGLAGAQYF. CDR3 DNA sequence: TGTGCCAGCGGGTCGGTCGAGGGACTAGCGGGGGCGCAGTACTTC.

Comment on this clone: The sample holds other DNA sequences that translate to the same CDR3. The chain uses TRBV6-1 and TRBJ2-1; D is perhaps TRBD2 (5 bases). This CDR3 spans 15 amino acids. Deletions cut 2 bases from V and 0 bases from J, with 8 bases between. Germline V lookup: CDR1 MNHNS, CDR2 SASEGT. The CDR3 DNA reads TGTGCCAGCAGTGAAAGCGGTATCTCCTACAATGAGCAGTTCTTC. Its translation: CASSESGISYNEQFF.

The sample holds one count of this clone. V is TRBV28 and J is TRBJ1-1, with TRBD1 identical over 7 bases. Germline CDR1 MDHEN, CDR2 SYDVKM. The CDR3 has 15 amino acids. J lost 0 bases, V lost 5 bases, and 6 bases had no gene match. CDR3 coding DNA: TGTGCCAGCAGTCTCCGGGACAGTTTGAACACTGAAGCTTTCTTT. It translates to CASSLRDSLNTEAFF.

V gene TRBV6-5 combines with J gene TRBJ1-5, with D possibly matching TRBD1 (6 bases). This CDR3 contains 14 residues. Between the trimmed V and J ends, which lost 6 bases and 5 bases, there was a span of 14 bases. Germline CDR1 and CDR2: MNHEY and SVGAGI. The CDR3 DNA reads as TGTGCCAGCAGCGCCAGGGGTAGAGATCAGCCCCAGCATTTT. It translates to CASSARGRDQPQHF.

Here the CDR3 DNA reads TGTGCCAGCAGTTCTATAGGCGCGAGGACCGGGGAGCTGTTTTTT. This translates into CASSSIGARTGELFF. V usage is TRBV6-2 or TRBV6-3 and J usage is TRBJ2-2, with no clear D. V lost 4 bases and J 5 bases, leaving 14 bases between the germline ends. Germline-derived CDR1 and CDR2 are MNHEY and SVGEGT. The CDR3 is made up of 15 amino acids.

CDR3 loop: CASSSRGDTGSSLYEQYF. DNA for the CDR3: TGTGCCAGCAGCTCCAGAGGGGACACGGGATCTTCACTCTACGAGCAGTACTTC. This chain uses TRBV7-2 with TRBJ2-7; tentatively, D is TRBD1 (6 bases). V was shortened by 4 bases and J by 3 bases, with 25 bases between the two germline ends. The CDR3 covers 18 residues. Germline V gives CDR1 SGHTA, CDR2 FQGNSA. Full variable domain (outside the CDR3, taken from reference TRBV7-2 and TRBJ2-7): GAGVSQSPSNKVTEKGKDVELRCDPISGHTALYWYRQSLGQGLEFLIYFQGNSAPDKSGLPSDRFSAERTGGSVSTLTIQRTQQEDSAVYLCASSSRGDTGSSLYEQYFGPGTRLTVT.

The chain links TRBV6-5 to TRBJ1-1; TRBD1 agrees at 10 bases. In germline, CDR1 is MNHEY, CDR2 SVGAGI. This CDR3 has 15 amino acids. With 4 bases clipped from V and 3 bases from J, the junction kept 5 bases outside the gene matches. This chain's CDR3 is CASSSPTGGYTEAFF. The CDR3 DNA follows: TGTGCCAGCAGTTCCCCGACAGGGGGCTACACTGAAGCTTTCTTT.

The chain links TRBV25-1 to TRBJ2-3; D uncertain. V was clipped by 9 bases and J by 8 bases, with 9 bases between them. Germline CDR1 reads MGHDK; CDR2 reads SYGVNS. The CDR3 consists of 10 residues. CDR3 sequence reads: CASSAITQYF. CDR3 nucleotides: TGTGCCAGTTCCGCTATTACGCAGTATTTT. Filled out from reference TRBV25-1 and TRBJ2-3, the complete variable domain reads EADIYQTPRYLVIGTGKKITLECSQTMGHDKMYWYQQDPGMELHLIHYSYGVNSTEKGDLSSESTVSRIRTEHFPLTLESARPSHTSQYLCASSAITQYFGPGTRLTVL.

This chain connects TRBV9 to TRBJ2-3; TRBD2 aligns across 10 bases. This CDR3 is built from 19 residues. The germline gives CDR1 SGDLS, CDR2 YYNGEE. J was trimmed by 5 bases and V by 3 bases; bases with no gene match: 18. The CDR3 DNA sequence: TGTGCCAGCAGCGGCCCGCAAATGAGCGGGGGGGAATTAGAAGATACGCAGTATTTT. Its translation is CASSGPQMSGGELEDTQYF.